This note documents a single T cell receptor (beta chain) sequence. The antigen it recognizes is unknown. Base qualities were left out, and no much larger clone turns up one base away. The sample belongs to a study of cytotoxic CD8 clonotypes in ibrutinib-treated CLL (dated by TCRdb to about 2021). Looking at the study overall: The cohort had eleven to twelve relapsed/refractory and 15 treatment-naive patients; 17 were IGHV unmutated. Responses were partial in roughly 24 patients and complete in 2; after median around 72 months follow-up, about 14 stayed in remission and roughly twelve progressed. Response samples were obtained after a median of 12 months of treatment, with a range of roughly 6 to 40 months. On average, each sample yielded 250,000 to 300,000 productive templates and about 100,000 productive rearrangements. Of the approximately 90 participants in the trial, approximately 25 had longitudinal samples available. Cryopreserved peripheral blood mononuclear cells were obtained before treatment, at response, and at either sustained remission or disease progression. General conclusions and limits of the study: Public clonotypes were found to be uncommon and were observed to contract or remain stable during treatment; the increase in clonality was shown to reflect expansion of private clonotypes at ibrutinib response. At baseline, clonality was higher than in age-matched healthy donors and showed a strong correlation with circulating CD8+ T-cell counts. Lymph node repertoires were not examined, and the timing of sampling was not matched between patients in sustained remission and those whose disease progressed. An increase in clonality was observed at ibrutinib response, with clonality remaining stable during sustained remission and falling back toward baseline at progression.

V trim: 1 base; J trim: 1 base; unmatched bases: 4. The germline V gene specifies SGHDT as CDR1 and YYEEEE as CDR2. CDR3 length: 15 amino acids, cysteine to phenylalanine. The retained sequence is limited to the CDR3, 45 bases, with the frame set at the first base. Each clonotype received, on average, 10x coverage in deep resolution sequencing performed on a MiSeq, where the target depth lay between 1 in 1 million and 1 in 200,000 T cells. TCR beta libraries were generated with the immunoSEQ hsTCRB Kit. Processing in the source paper ran as follows. Data were analyzed with ImmunoSEQ Data Assistant and ImmunoSEQ Analyzer, with V, D and J genes assigned per IMGT definitions. Clonality was computed as one minus normalized Shannon entropy of productive rearrangement frequencies, ranging from 0 to 1. Only overrepresented clonotypes making up at least 0.05% of the repertoire of each patient were included in the public clonotype analysis. About twelve repertoires from age-matched healthy donors, obtained from immuneACCESS, served as clonality controls. TCRdb re-hosts the immuneACCESS table, in-frame sequences only. Its copies lack some clones; in the studies checked, an unresolved V gene accounts for under half of them, and the cause for the rest is not known. The D gene and trimming were derived from the DNA, and the V and J assignments and clone size from that table. The sample yields around 310,000 clones; about 77% were counted once. Of the sample, 6.5% to 8.5% is held by the ten largest clones.

For TCR beta library preparation, roughly 2 micrograms of genomic DNA was extracted from cryopreserved PBMCs. High-throughput TCR beta sequencing was performed on longitudinal blood samples from CLL patients receiving ibrutinib monotherapy. The patients were enrolled in a single-center, open-label phase 2 trial of ibrutinib monotherapy. The rearrangement combines TRBV5-6 with TRBJ2-7; TRBD2 agrees with 8 junctional bases. The sample here was PBMCs, taken before ibrutinib treatment. This receptor was obtained from a human donor with chronic lymphocytic leukemia. The DNA is as follows: TGTGCCAGCAGCTTGCAGCGGGAGCTATCCTACGAGCAGTACTTC. The translation is CASSLQRELSYEQYF.